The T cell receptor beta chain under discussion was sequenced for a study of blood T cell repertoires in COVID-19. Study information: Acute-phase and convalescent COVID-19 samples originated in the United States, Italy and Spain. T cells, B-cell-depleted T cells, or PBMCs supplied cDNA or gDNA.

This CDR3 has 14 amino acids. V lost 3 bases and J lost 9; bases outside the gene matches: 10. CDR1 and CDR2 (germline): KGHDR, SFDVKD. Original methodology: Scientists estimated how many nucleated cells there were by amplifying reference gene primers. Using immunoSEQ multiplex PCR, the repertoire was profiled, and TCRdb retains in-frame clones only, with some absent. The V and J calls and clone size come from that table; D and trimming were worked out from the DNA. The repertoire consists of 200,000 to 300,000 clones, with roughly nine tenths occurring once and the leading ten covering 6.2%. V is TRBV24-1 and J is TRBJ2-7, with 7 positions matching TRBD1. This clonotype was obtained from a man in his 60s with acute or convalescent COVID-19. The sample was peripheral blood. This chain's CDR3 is CATSDPGTALGQYF. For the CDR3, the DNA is TGTGCCACCAGTGATCCCGGGACAGCCCTCGGGCAGTACTTC.